This TCR beta chain came from a study of T cells in Graves' hyperthyroidism and ophthalmopathy (dated by TCRdb to the late 2010s). In terms of the full investigation: Peripheral blood was sampled at the time of initial diagnosis, prior to any treatment. The roughly 99 discovery patients were divided at random into training and test sets in a 7:3 ratio. To identify TCR V-J signatures that set the groups apart, the researchers used a discovery cohort of roughly 100 patients, made up of under 45 with Graves' ophthalmopathy and about 60 with stable Graves' hyperthyroidism. The study also compared thyroid tissue and blood T-cell repertoires from roughly six Graves' hyperthyroidism patients. After sampling, hyperthyroidism patients received methimazole starting at 30 mg daily, and ophthalmopathy patients received high-dose intravenous methylprednisolone. Prospective prediction of ophthalmopathy was tested in an independent validation cohort of 18 to 20 hyperthyroidism patients and 17 patients who later progressed to ophthalmopathy. TCR Vbeta CDR3 sequencing of 120 to 150 peripheral blood samples (under 45 ophthalmopathy, 75 to 80 hyperthyroidism and 17 progressor patients) is reported in the paper.

CDR1 and CDR2 (SNHLY, FYNNEI) derive from the germline V gene. V is cut by 4 bases and J by 3 bases, and the space between the germline ends is 15 bases. The cysteine opens and the phenylalanine closes a CDR3 of 15 amino acids. Left in the record is the CDR3 DNA by itself, 45 bases read in frame from the first base. This clonotype was seen ten or more times. Its binding antigen is unknown. No clone much larger than this one lies a single base away; base qualities are absent. A patient counted as having stable Graves' hyperthyroidism if no progression to ophthalmopathy occurred over 18 months of follow-up. Hyperthyroidism patients were aged 18 to 65 years and newly diagnosed, with disease duration of less than 2 months. The study excluded patients with uncontrolled infections, other autoimmune diseases, pregnancy or lactation. Clinical symptoms, serum thyroxine and TRAb, thyroid ultrasound, and orbital computed tomography formed the basis for the diagnoses. PBMCs were separated from under 12 ml of fresh peripheral blood using Ficoll-Paque density gradient centrifugation. Trizol reagent was used to extract total RNA, and RNA quality was then checked on an Agilent 2100 Bioanalyzer.

The full study reports these points: In validation, the model predicted progression to ophthalmopathy with 55% to 71% sensitivity and about 72% specificity, a median of around 6.6 months before onset. No statistical method was used to set the sample size in advance, and investigators knew the group allocation. Ophthalmopathy was separated from stable hyperthyroidism by a 13 V-J signature model, with approximately 86% sensitivity and approximately 84% specificity obtained in cross-validation and 80%/75% obtained in testing. Most expanded thyroid clonotypes (frequency above 0.001) were also detected in blood, a finding suggesting that blood repertoires may reflect thyroid immune responses.

Amplification of TCR beta CDR3 regions was carried out from RNA transcripts. The TCR CDR3 was subjected to a first round of RT-PCR using the HTBI primer set and the Qiagen OneStep RT-PCR kit. Libraries were constructed in a second round of multiplex PCR, after which size selection and purification were performed. The libraries were sequenced on an Illumina HiSeq2000 using paired-end 100 bp reads. Per the original workflow: SOAPnuke was used to process the raw data, throwing out any read that contained adapters or uncalled bases, had a mean Phred below 15, or lacked an exact constant-primer or identifier match. COPE v1.2.5 was used to merge high-quality paired reads, and clonotypes were defined as unique nucleotide sequences. MiTCR v1.1 was used to align clonotypes to the IMGT TRBV, TRBD and TRBJ reference segments. Analysis was restricted to V-J combinations with a frequency above 0.0001, which covered roughly 99% of repertoires. A TCS score was defined as the ratio of F50 (clonal expansion) to E x V (chaos), with BLOSUM62-based TCRdist applied between CDR3 peptides within each V-J. Welch's t-statistics and random forest reduced roughly 500 V-J features to roughly 13, which were used in a naive Bayes classifier (R e1071). TCRdb cleaned the public reads at Q25 with fastp, built clones with MiXCR and kept in-frame beta chains. Each entry is one CDR3 protein sequence, shown with its most common DNA and genes. The V and J calls reflect TCRdb's pipeline rather than the authors' work. The sample table records under 650,000 distinct CDR3 sequences; around 16% of these occur just once. The ten largest make up approximately 3.8% of the sample.

The chain employs TRBV2 and TRBJ1-2; no D gene call is confident. This TCR came from a young woman with Graves' hyperthyroidism. Sample: blood. The DNA sequence is given as TGTGCCAGCAGTGCGGGAACCCTCGGGGACTATGGCTACACCTTC. The resulting protein is CASSAGTLGDYGYTF.